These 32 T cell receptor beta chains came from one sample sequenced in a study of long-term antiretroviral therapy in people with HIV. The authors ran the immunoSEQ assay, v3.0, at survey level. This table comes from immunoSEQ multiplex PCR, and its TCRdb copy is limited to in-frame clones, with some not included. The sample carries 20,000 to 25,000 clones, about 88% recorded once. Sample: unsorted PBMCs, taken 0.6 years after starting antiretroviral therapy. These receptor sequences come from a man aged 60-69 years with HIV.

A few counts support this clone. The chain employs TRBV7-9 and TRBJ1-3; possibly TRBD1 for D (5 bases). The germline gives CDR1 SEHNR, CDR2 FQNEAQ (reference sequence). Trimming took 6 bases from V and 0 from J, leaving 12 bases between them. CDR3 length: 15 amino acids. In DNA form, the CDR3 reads TGTGCCAGCAGTCGTTCACAGGCCTCTGGAAACACCATATATTTT. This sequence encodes CASSRSQASGNTIYF.

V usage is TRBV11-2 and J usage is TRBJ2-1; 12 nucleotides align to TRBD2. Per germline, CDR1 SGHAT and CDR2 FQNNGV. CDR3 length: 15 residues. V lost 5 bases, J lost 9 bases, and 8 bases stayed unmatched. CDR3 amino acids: CASSTTSGGFGEQFF. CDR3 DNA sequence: TGTGCCAGCAGCACGACTAGCGGGGGATTCGGTGAGCAGTTCTTC.

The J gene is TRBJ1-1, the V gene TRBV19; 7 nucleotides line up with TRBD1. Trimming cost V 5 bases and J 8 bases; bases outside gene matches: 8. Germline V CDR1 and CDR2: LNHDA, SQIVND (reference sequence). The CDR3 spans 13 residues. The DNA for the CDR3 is TGTGCCAGTAGTCTGACGACAGGGCTCGAAGCTTTCTTT. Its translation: CASSLTTGLEAFF.

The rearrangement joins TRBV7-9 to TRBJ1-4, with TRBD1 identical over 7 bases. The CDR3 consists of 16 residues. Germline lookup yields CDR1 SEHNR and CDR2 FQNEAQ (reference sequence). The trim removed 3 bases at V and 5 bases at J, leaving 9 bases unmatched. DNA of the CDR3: TGTGCCAGCAGCTTCCCAAAACAGGGGATAAATGAAAAACTGTTTTTT. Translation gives CASSFPKQGINEKLFF.

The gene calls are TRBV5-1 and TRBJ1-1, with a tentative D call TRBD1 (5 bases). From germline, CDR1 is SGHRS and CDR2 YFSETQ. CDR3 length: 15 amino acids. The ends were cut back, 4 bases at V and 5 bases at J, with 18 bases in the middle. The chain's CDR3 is CASSVVGGGVTEAFF. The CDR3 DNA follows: TGCGCCAGCAGCGTTGTCGGGGGAGGTGTAACTGAAGCTTTCTTT.

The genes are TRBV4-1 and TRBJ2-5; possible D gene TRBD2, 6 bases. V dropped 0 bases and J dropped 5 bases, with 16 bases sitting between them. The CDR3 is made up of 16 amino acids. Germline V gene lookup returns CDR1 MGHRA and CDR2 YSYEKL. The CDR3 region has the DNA TGCGCCAGCAGCCAAGATCCTAGCGTGCGCGGGGAGACCCAGTACTTC. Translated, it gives CASSQDPSVRGETQYF.

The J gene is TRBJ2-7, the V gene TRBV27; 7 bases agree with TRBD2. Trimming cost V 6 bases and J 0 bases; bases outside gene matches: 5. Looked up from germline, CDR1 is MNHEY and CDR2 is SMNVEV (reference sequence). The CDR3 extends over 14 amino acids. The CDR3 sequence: CASRGGAASYEQYF. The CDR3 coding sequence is TGTGCCAGCAGGGGAGGGGCGGCCTCCTACGAGCAGTACTTC.

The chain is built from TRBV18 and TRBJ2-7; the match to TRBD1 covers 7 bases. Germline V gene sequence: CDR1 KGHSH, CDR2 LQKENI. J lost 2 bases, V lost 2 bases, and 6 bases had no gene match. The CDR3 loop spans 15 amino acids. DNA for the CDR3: TGTGCCAGCTCACCAAAACGGACAGGCCCCTACGAGCAGTACTTC. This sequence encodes CASSPKRTGPYEQYF.

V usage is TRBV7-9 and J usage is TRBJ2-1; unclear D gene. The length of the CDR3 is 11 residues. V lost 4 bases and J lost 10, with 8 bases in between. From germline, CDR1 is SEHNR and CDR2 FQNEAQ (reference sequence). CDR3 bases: TGTGCCAGCAGCTCACAACTCGAGCAGTTCTTC. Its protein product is CASSSQLEQFF.

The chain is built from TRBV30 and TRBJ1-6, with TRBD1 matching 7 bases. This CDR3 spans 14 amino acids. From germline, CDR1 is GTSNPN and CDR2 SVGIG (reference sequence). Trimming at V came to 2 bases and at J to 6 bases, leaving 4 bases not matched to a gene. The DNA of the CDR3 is TGTGCCTGGAGTCATAGGGGGCTTAATTCACCCCTCCACTTT. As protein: CAWSHRGLNSPLHF.

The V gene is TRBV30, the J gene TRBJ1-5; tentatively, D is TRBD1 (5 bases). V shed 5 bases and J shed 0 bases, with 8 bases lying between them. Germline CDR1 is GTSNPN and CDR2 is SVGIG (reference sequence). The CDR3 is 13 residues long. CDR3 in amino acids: CAWAGYSNQPQHF. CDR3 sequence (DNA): TGTGCCTGGGCAGGGTATAGCAATCAGCCCCAGCATTTT.

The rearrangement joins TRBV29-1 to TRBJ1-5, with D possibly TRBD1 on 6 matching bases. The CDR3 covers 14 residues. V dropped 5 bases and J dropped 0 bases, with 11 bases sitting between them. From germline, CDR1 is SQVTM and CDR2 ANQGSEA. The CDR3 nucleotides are TGCAGCGTTTGTACAGGGTTTAGCAATCAGCCCCAGCATTTT. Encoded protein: CSVCTGFSNQPQHF.

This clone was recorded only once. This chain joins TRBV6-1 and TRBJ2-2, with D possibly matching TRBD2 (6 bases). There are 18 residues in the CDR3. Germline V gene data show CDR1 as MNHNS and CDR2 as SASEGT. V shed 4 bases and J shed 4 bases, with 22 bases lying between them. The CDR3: CASSVPKWWRGSTGELFF. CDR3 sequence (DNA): TGTGCCAGCAGTGTCCCTAAGTGGTGGCGGGGAAGCACCGGGGAGCTGTTTTTT.

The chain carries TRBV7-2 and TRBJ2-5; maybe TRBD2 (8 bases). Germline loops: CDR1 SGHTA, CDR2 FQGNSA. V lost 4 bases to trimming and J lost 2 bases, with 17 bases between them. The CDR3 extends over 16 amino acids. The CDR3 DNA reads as TGTGCCAGCAGCTCCAGGGGGATAGCGGGACAAGAGACCCAGTACTTC. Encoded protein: CASSSRGIAGQETQYF.

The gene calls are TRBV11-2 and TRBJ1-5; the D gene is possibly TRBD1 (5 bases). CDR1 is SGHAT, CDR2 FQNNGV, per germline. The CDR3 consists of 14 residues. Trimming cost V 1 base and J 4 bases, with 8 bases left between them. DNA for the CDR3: TGTGCCAGCAGCTTAGGTGGGGGGAATCAGCCCCAGCATTTT. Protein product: CASSLGGGNQPQHF.

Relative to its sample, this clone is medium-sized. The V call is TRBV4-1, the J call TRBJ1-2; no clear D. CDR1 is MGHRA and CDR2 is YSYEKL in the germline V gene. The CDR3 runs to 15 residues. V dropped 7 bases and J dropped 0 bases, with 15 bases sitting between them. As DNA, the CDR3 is TGCGCCAGCACCCTGGGTGGAGAAGCTAACTATGGCTACACCTTC. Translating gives CASTLGGEANYGYTF.

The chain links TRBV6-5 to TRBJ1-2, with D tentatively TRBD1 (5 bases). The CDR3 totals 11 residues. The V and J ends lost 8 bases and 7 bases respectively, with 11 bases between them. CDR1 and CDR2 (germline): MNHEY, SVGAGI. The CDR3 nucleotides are TGTGCCAGCGGGGCCCGCGGTGGCTACACCTTC. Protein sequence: CASGARGGYTF.

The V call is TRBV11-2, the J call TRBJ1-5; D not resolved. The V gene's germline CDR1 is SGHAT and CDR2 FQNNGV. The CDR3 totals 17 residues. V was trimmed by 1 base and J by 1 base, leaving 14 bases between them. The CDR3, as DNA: TGTGCCAGCAGCTTAGGGTTCGGAGAAGGAAGCAATCAGCCCCAGCATTTT. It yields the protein CASSLGFGEGSNQPQHF.

CDR3 residues: CASSVGGASSYEQYF. The CDR3 nucleotides are TGTGCCAGCAGCGTAGGGGGGGCTAGCTCCTACGAGCAGTACTTC. This chain uses TRBV9 with TRBJ2-7, with D tentatively TRBD1 or TRBD2 (6 bases each). Germline V gene data show CDR1 as SGDLS and CDR2 as YYNGEE. With 0 bases removed from V and 0 bases from J, the gap between germline ends came to 10 bases. The CDR3 runs to 15 residues.

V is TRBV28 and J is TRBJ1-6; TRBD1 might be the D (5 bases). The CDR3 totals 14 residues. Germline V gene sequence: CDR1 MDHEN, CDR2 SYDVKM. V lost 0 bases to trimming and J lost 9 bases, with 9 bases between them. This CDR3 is CASSLWTGVSPLHF. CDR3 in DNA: TGTGCCAGCAGTTTATGGACGGGGGTTTCACCCCTCCACTTT.

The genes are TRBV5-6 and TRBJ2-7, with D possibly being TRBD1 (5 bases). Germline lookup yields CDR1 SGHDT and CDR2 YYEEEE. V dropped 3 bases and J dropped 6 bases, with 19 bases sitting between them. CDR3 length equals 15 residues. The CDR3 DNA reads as TGTGCCAGCAGCTCTATACCCCGACAGATTGGCGAGCAGTACTTC. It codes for CASSSIPRQIGEQYF.

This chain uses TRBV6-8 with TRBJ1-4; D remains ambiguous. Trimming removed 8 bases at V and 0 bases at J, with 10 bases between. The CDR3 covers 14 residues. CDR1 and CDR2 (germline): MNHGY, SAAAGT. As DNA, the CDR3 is TGTGCCAGCGACCGGGAATCAACTAATGAAAAACTGTTTTTT. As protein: CASDRESTNEKLFF.

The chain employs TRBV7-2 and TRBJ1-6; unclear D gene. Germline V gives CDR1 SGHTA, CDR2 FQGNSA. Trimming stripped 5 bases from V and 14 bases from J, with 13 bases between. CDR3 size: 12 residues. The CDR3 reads CASSPYGMALHF. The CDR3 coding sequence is TGTGCCAGCAGCCCTTATGGGATGGCCCTCCACTTT.

Written as DNA, the CDR3 is TGCGCCAGCAGCCAAAACCAGGGGGGGAATGGCTACACCTTC. Translated, it gives CASSQNQGGNGYTF. The chain combines TRBV4-3 with TRBJ1-2, with 7 bases aligning to TRBD1. This CDR3 is 14 amino acids long. Per the germline V gene, CDR1 is LGHNA and CDR2 is YSLEER. V lost 2 bases and J lost 6; bases outside the gene matches: 6.

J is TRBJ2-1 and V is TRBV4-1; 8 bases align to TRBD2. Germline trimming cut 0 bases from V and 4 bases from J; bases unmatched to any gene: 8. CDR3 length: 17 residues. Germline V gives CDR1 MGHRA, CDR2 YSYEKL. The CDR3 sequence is CASSQESLAEYYNEQFF. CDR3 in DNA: TGCGCCAGCAGCCAAGAATCACTAGCGGAATATTACAATGAGCAGTTCTTC.

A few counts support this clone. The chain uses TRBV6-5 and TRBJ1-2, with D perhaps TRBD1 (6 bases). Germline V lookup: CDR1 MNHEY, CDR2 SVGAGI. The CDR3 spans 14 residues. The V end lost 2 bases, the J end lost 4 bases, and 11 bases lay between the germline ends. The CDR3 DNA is TGTGCCAGCAGTTACGGGGGCAGGGCCTATGGCTACACCTTC. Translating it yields CASSYGGRAYGYTF.

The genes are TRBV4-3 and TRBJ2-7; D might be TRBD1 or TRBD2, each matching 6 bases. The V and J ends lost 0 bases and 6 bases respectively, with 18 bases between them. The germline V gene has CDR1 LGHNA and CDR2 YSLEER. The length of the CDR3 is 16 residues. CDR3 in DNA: TGCGCCAGCAGCCAAGATCGAGGGTCCGGGGGCCTCGAGCAGTACTTC. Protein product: CASSQDRGSGGLEQYF.

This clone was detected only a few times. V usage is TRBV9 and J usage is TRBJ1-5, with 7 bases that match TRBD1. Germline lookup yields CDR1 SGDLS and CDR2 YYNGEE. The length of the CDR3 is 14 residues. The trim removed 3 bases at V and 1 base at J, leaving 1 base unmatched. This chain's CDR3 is CASSATGSNQPQHF. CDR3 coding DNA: TGTGCCAGCAGCGCGACAGGGAGCAATCAGCCCCAGCATTTT.

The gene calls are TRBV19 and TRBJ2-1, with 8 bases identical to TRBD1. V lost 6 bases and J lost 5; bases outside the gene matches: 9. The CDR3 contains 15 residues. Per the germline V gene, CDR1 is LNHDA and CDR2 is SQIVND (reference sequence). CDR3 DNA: TGTGCCAGTAGATACGGAGGACAGGGAGACAATGAGCAGTTCTTC. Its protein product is CASRYGGQGDNEQFF.

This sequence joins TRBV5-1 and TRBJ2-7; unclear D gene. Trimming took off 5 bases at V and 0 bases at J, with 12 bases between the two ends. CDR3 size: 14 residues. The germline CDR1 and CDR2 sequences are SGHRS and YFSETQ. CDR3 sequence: CASSPIMGSYEQYF. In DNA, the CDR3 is TGCGCCAGCAGTCCTATCATGGGCTCCTACGAGCAGTACTTC.

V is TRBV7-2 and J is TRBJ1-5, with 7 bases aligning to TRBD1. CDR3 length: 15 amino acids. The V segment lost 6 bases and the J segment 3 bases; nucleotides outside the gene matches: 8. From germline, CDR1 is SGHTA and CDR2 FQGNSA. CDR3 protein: CASRQGGRDNQPQHF. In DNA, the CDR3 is TGTGCCAGCAGGCAGGGGGGTAGGGACAATCAGCCCCAGCATTTT.

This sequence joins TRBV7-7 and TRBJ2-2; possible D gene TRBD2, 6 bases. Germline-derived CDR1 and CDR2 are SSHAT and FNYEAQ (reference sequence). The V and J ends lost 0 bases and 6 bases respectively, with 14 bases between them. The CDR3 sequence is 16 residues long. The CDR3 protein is CASSLAGGSEAGELFF. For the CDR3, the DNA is TGTGCCAGCAGCTTAGCTGGAGGGTCCGAAGCCGGGGAGCTGTTTTTT.